The clone carrying this TCR beta chain was counted many times. Its antigen is currently unknown. Germline CDR1 reads SGHTA; CDR2 reads FQGNSA. V lost 2 bases, J lost 7 bases, and 9 bases lay in between. The CDR3 has 13 residues. A process of 5'RACE template switching, which added a universal primer site and UMIs, was used to make TCR cDNA. TCRdb reprocessed the 5' RACE reads via MiXCR and lists one record per CDR3 protein. The repertoire holds over 150,000 distinct CDR3 sequences, more than 5.5% seen once, with roughly 2.5% in the top ten. The data were taken from a study of T cells after yellow fever vaccination. Study-level results: Peaking on day 5 versus 15, the secondary response was faster but weaker. The bulk population could contribute abundant contaminating clonotypes to FACS-sorted repertoires. Re-detected after boosting: most primary clones, almost 98% of CD4 and about 85% of CD8.

This rearrangement joins TRBV7-2 to TRBJ1-5, with D unclear. The clonotype was recovered from a man aged 18 to 30 who received the YFV17D yellow fever vaccine. The sequenced sample was CD4+ T cells sorted from PBMCs, obtained about 5 days after the first yellow fever vaccination. The CDR3 protein is CASSLRAGQPQHF. The CDR3 region has the DNA TGTGCCAGCAGCTTAAGGGCGGGGCAGCCCCAGCATTTT.